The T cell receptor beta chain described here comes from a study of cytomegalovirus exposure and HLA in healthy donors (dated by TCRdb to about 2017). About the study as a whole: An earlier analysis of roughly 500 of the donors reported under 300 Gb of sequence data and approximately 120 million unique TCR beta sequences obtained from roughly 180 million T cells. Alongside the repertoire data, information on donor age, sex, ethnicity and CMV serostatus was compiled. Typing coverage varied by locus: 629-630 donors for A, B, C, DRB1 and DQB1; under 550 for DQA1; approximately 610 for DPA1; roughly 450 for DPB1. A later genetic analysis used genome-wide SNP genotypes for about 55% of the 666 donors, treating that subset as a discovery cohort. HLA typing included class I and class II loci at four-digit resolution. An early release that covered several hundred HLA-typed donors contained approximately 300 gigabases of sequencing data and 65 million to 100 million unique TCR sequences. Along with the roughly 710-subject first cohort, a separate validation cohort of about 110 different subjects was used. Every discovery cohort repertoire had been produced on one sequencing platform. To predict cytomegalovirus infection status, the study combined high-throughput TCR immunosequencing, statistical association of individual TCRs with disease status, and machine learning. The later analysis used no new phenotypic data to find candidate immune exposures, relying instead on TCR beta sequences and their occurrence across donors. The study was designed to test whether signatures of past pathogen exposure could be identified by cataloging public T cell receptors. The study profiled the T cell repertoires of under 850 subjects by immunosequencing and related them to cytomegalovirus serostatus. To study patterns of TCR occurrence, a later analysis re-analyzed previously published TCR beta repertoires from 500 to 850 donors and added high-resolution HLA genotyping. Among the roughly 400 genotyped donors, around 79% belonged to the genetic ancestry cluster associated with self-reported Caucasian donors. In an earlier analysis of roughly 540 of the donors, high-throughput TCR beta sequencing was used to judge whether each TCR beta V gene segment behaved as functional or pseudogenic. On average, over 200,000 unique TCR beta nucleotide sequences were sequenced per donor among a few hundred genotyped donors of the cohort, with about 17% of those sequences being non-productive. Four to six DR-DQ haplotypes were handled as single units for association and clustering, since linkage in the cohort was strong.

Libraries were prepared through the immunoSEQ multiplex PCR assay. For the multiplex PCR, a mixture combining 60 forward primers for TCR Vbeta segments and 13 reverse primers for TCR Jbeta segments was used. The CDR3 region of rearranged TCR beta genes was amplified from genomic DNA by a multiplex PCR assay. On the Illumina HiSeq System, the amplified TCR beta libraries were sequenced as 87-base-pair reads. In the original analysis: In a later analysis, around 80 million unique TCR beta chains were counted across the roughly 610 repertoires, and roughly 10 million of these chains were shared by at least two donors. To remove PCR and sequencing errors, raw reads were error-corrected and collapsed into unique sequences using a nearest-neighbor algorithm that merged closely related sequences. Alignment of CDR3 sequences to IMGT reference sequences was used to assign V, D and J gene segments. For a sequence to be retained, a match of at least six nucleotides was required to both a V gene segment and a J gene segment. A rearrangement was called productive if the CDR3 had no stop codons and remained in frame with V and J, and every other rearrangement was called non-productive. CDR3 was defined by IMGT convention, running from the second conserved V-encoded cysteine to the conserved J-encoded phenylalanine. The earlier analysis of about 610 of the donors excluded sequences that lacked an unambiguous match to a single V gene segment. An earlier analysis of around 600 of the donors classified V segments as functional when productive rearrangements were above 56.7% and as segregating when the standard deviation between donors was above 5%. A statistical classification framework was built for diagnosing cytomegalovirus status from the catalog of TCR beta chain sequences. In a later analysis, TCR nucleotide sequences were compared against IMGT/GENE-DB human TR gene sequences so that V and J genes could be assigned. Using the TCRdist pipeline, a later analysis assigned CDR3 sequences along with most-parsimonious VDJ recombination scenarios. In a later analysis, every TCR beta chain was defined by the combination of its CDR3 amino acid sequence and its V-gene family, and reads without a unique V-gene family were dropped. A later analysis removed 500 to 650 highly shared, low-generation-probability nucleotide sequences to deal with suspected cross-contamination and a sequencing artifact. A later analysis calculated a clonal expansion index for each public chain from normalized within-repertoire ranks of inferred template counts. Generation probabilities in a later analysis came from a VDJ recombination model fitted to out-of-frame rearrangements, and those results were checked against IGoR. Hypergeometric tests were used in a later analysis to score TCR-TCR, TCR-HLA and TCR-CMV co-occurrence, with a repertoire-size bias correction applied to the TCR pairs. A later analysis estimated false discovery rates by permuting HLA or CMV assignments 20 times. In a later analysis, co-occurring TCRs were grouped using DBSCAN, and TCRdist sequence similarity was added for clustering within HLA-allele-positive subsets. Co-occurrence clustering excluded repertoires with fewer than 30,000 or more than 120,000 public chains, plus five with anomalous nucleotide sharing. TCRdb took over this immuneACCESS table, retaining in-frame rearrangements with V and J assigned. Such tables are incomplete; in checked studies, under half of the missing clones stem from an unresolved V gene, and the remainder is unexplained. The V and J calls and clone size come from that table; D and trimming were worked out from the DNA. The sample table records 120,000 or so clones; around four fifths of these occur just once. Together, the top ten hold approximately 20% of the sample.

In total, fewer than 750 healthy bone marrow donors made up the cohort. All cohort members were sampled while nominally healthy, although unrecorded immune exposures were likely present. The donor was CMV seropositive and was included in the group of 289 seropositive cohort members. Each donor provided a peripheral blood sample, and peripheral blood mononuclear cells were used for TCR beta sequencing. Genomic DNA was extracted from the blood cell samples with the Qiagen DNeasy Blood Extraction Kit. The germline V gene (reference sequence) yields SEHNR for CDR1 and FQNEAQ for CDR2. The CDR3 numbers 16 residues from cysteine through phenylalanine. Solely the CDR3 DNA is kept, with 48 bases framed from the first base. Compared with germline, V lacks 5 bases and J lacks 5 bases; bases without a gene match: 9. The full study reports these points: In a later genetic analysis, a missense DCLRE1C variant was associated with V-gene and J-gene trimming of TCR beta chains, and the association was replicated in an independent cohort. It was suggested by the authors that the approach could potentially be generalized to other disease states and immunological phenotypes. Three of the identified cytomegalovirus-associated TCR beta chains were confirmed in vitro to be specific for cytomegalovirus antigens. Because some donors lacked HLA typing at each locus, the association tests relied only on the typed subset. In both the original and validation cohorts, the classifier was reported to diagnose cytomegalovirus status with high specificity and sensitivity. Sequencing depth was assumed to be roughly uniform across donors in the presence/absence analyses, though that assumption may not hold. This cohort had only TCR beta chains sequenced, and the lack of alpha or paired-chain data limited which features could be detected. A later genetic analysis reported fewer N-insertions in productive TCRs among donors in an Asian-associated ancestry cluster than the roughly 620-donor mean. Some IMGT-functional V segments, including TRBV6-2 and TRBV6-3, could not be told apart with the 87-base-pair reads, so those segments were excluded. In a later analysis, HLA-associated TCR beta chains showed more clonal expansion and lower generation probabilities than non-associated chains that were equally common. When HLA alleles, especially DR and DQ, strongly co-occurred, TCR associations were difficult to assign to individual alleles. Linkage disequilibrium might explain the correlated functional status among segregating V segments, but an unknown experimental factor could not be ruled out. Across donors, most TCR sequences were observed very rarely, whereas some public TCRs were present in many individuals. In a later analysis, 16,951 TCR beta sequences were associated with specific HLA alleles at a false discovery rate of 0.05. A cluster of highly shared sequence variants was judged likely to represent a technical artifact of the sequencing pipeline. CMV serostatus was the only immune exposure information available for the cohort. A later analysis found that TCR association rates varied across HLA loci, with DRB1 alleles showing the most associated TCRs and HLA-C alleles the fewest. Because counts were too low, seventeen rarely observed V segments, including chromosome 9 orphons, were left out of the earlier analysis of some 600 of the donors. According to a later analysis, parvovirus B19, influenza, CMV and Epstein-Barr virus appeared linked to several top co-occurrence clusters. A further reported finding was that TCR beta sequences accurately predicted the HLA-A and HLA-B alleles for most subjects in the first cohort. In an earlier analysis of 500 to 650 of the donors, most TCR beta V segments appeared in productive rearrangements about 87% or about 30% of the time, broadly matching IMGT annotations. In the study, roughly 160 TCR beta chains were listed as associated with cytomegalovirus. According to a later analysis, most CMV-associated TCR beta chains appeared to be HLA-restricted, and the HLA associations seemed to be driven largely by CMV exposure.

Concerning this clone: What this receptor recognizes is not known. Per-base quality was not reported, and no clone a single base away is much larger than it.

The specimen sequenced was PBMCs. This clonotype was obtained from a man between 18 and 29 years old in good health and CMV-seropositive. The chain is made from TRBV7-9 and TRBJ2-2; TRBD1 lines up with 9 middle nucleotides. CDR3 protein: CASSPPGQGSTGELFF. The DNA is TGTGCCAGCAGCCCACCGGGACAGGGCTCAACCGGGGAGCTGTTTTTT.